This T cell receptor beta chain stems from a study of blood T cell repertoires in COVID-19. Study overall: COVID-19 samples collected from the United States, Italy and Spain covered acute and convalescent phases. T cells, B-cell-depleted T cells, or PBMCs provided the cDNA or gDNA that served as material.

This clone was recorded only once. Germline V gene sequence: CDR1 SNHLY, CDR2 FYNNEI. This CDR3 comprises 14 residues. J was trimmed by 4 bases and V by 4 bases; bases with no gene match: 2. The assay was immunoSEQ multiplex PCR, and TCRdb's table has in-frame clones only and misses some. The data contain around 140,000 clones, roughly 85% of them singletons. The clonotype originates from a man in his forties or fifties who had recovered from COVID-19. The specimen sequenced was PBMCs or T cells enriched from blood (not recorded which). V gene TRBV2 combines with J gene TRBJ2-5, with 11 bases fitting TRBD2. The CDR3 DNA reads TGTGCCAGCAGTGCCCTAGCGGGGGGAGAGACCCAGTACTTC. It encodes CASSALAGGETQYF.